The 21 T cell receptor beta chains listed next were all sequenced from one sample in a study of shared clonotypes between healthy human individuals. Clones were sequenced by immunoSEQ multiplex PCR, and TCRdb holds only the in-frame ones, with some missing. The repertoire holds about 1 million clones, with around 76% as singletons. Sequenced material: memory CD4+ T cells sorted from blood. The subset: CD45RA-negative fraction. The receptors come from a young man in good health.

The V call is TRBV29-1, the J call TRBJ1-1; TRBD1 matches at 9 bases. This CDR3 has 13 residues. J gave up 5 bases and V 6 bases, and 7 bases lay outside the gene matches. In germline, CDR1 is SQVTM, CDR2 ANQGSEA. The CDR3 loop reads CSVGQGPGTEAFF. For the CDR3, the DNA is TGCAGCGTCGGACAGGGGCCGGGGACTGAAGCTTTCTTT.

CDR3 loop: CSANRQGAGETQYF. The CDR3 coding sequence is TGCAGCGCCAACCGACAGGGGGCGGGTGAGACCCAGTACTTC. This rearrangement joins TRBV29-1 to TRBJ2-5; TRBD1 matches 10 bases. Looked up from germline, CDR1 is SQVTM and CDR2 is ANQGSEA. J gave up 5 bases and V 7 bases, and 10 bases lay outside the gene matches. This CDR3 is 14 amino acids long.

The chain is built from TRBV4-1 and TRBJ2-7; 14 bases are a match to TRBD2. The ends lost 0 bases at V and 2 bases at J; junction bases unmatched: 3. CDR1 and CDR2 (germline): MGHRA, YSYEKL. CDR3 length: 17 amino acids. For the CDR3, the DNA is TGCGCCAGCAGCCAAGAAGGACTAGCGGGGGGAACCTACGAGCAGTACTTC. It encodes CASSQEGLAGGTYEQYF.

The genes are TRBV6-7 and TRBJ1-5; no definite D call. TRBV6-7 is noted as an ORF with a role that remains uncertain. V lost 2 bases and J lost 3, with 11 bases in between. The CDR3 has 15 residues. CDR3 sequence reads: CASSYRGRDNQPQHF. DNA of the CDR3: TGTGCCAGCAGTTACCGGGGTCGGGACAATCAGCCCCAGCATTTT.

The chain joins TRBV5-1 to TRBJ2-1; TRBD2 agrees at 9 bases. The V and J ends lost 4 bases and 10 bases, in that order; junction bases with no gene match: 12. Looked up from germline, CDR1 is SGHRS and CDR2 is YFSETQ. The CDR3 length is 15 residues. As DNA, the CDR3 is TGCGCCAGCAGCACCTCCGGGACTAGCTTTAACGAGCAGTTCTTC. Translation: CASSTSGTSFNEQFF.

Only a few counts were recorded for this clone. The chain joins TRBV7-9 to TRBJ2-5; no definite D call. V lost 5 bases, J lost 2 bases, and 9 bases lay in between. CDR1 and CDR2 (germline): SEHNR, FQNEAQ (reference sequence). CDR3 length: 13 amino acids. CDR3 sequence (DNA): TGTGCCAGCAGCCTGTACCCGCAAGAGACCCAGTACTTC. It specifies CASSLYPQETQYF.

Concerning this clone itself: Other DNA sequences in the same sample also yield this CDR3. The chain joins TRBV5-1 to TRBJ2-5; D possibly matches TRBD1 or TRBD2 (5 bases each). Germline loops: CDR1 SGHRS, CDR2 YFSETQ. The CDR3 sequence is 15 residues long. Trimming cost V 1 base and J 2 bases, with 12 bases left between them. CDR3 in amino acids: CASSLQPGPQETQYF. The CDR3, as DNA: TGCGCCAGCAGCTTGCAACCGGGACCGCAAGAGACCCAGTACTTC.

This chain joins TRBV27 and TRBJ1-4; D ambiguous. Trimming cost V 2 bases and J 6 bases, with 7 bases left between them. The CDR3 covers 13 residues. The V gene's germline CDR1 is MNHEY and CDR2 SMNVEV (reference sequence). CDR3 DNA: TGTGCCAGCAGTTTAAGCCGAGATGAAAAACTGTTTTTT. It is translated as CASSLSRDEKLFF.

J is TRBJ2-5 and V is TRBV5-1, with D perhaps matching TRBD2 (5 bases). The V gene lost 1 base and the J gene lost 3 bases, with 10 bases spanning the gap. This CDR3 spans 14 amino acids. Germline CDR1 and CDR2: SGHRS and YFSETQ. The CDR3, as DNA: TGCGCCAGCAGCTTGTTTATCGGGGAAGAGACCCAGTACTTC. This gives the protein CASSLFIGEETQYF.

The chain joins TRBV2 to TRBJ2-3; 8 nucleotides line up with TRBD2. This CDR3 contains 15 residues. CDR1 is SNHLY, CDR2 FYNNEI, per germline. V trimming: 0 bases; J trimming: 6 bases; junction bases outside the gene matches: 5. CDR3 region: CASSEALAGVDTQYF. As DNA, the CDR3 is TGTGCCAGCAGTGAAGCGCTAGCGGGTGTCGATACGCAGTATTTT.

The gene calls are TRBV10-2 and TRBJ2-5; 8 nucleotides line up with TRBD2. The V gene end was trimmed by 8 bases and the J gene end by 5 bases; junction bases not matched to a gene: 7. Germline values: CDR1 WSHSY, CDR2 SAAADI. There are 13 residues in the CDR3. The CDR3 nucleotides are TGCGCCAGCTTCGGGGGGGCCGGTGAGACCCAGTACTTC. Encoded protein: CASFGGAGETQYF.

J is TRBJ2-2 and V is TRBV6-1, with TRBD1 identical over 11 bases. Germline V gives CDR1 MNHNS, CDR2 SASEGT. The trim removed 6 bases at V and 5 bases at J, leaving 5 bases unmatched. The CDR3 is made up of 15 amino acids. The CDR3 region is CASRTGTGGTGELFF. CDR3 coding DNA: TGTGCCAGCAGGACCGGGACAGGGGGTACCGGGGAGCTGTTTTTT.

This clone was found once. The chain recombines TRBV7-9 with TRBJ1-2; D is ambiguous. From germline, CDR1 is SEHNR and CDR2 FQNEAQ (reference sequence). The CDR3 is 12 residues long. Trimming pared 5 bases from V and 8 bases from J, leaving 12 bases between. Here the CDR3 DNA reads TGTGCCAGCAGCCACCCGGGTACCGGCTACACCTTC. Its translation is CASSHPGTGYTF.

This clone was picked up a small number of times. The chain combines TRBV10-3 with TRBJ1-1; the match to TRBD1 covers 7 bases. The length of the CDR3 is 12 residues. From germline, CDR1 is ENHRY and CDR2 SYGVKD. The trim removed 7 bases at V and 7 bases at J, leaving 6 bases unmatched. The CDR3 DNA sequence: TGTGCCATCAAAACAGGGGCGGATGAAGCTTTCTTT. It translates to CAIKTGADEAFF.

The chain uses TRBV7-2 and TRBJ2-1, with 12 nucleotides matching TRBD2. In germline, CDR1 is SGHTA, CDR2 FQGNSA. With 1 base clipped from V and 9 bases from J, the junction kept 10 bases outside the gene matches. This CDR3 spans 17 amino acids. CDR3 loop: CASSLVSPTSGSGEQFF. As DNA, the CDR3 is TGTGCCAGCAGCTTAGTAAGTCCGACTAGCGGGAGCGGTGAGCAGTTCTTC.

This clone was counted only a few times. This sequence joins TRBV4-1 and TRBJ2-1; 9 bases align to TRBD1. Per germline, CDR1 MGHRA and CDR2 YSYEKL. V lost 3 bases to trimming and J lost 3 bases; unmatched junction nucleotides: 3. CDR3 length: 15 amino acids. This CDR3 is CASSQPGQGYNEQFF. CDR3 coding DNA: TGCGCCAGCAGCCAGCCGGGACAGGGCTACAATGAGCAGTTCTTC.

The sample holds one count of this clone. The genes are TRBV27 and TRBJ2-3; TRBD2 matches 10 bases. Germline V gene sequence: CDR1 MNHEY, CDR2 SMNVEV (reference sequence). The CDR3 has 17 residues. V shed 4 bases, J shed 2 bases, and the junction held 9 bases outside the gene matches. The chain's CDR3 is CASSSLASGGFTDTQYF. CDR3 bases: TGTGCCAGCAGTTCCCTCGCTAGCGGGGGTTTCACAGATACGCAGTATTTT.

This chain links TRBV30 with TRBJ1-2; perhaps TRBD1 as D (6 bases). CDR1 and CDR2 from the germline V gene are GTSNPN and SVGIG (reference sequence). The CDR3 sequence is 13 residues long. V dropped 0 bases and J dropped 4 bases, with 9 bases sitting between them. The CDR3 reads CAWSVVGAYGYTF. The DNA of the CDR3 is TGTGCCTGGAGTGTGGTGGGGGCCTATGGCTACACCTTC. The full variable domain, rest sourced from reference TRBV30 and TRBJ1-2, is SQTIHQWPATLVQPVGSPLSLECTVEGTSNPNLYWYRQAAGRGLQLLFYSVGIGQISSEVPQNLSASRPQDRQFILSSKKLLLSDSGFYLCAWSVVGAYGYTFGSGTRLTVV.

The chain combines TRBV28 with TRBJ1-2, with a possible D match to TRBD1 (5 bases). The germline V gene encodes CDR1 MDHEN and CDR2 SYDVKM. The ends were cut back, 2 bases at V and 3 bases at J, with 10 bases in the middle. The CDR3 extends over 14 amino acids. This CDR3 reads CASSLDQGDYGYTF. In DNA form, the CDR3 reads TGTGCCAGCAGTTTAGACCAGGGCGACTATGGCTACACCTTC.

The chain employs TRBV19 and TRBJ1-5, with D possibly TRBD1 on 5 matching bases. Germline-derived CDR1 and CDR2 are LNHDA and SQIVND (reference sequence). Trimming took off 8 bases at V and 2 bases at J, with 19 bases between the two ends. The CDR3 extends over 16 amino acids. The CDR3 sequence is CASSSTTGRGNQPQHF. CDR3 DNA sequence: TGTGCCAGTTCTAGCACCACAGGAAGGGGCAATCAGCCCCAGCATTTT.

The V gene is TRBV4-1, the J gene TRBJ1-3; D gene uncertain. The V gene's germline CDR1 is MGHRA and CDR2 YSYEKL. CDR3 length: 16 amino acids. V lost 1 base to trimming and J lost 0 bases, with 10 bases between them. The DNA of the CDR3 is TGCGCCAGCAGCCAAGCCGAACAGTCCTCTGGAAACACCATATATTTT. It codes for CASSQAEQSSGNTIYF.